The next 13 T cell receptor beta chains were all read from a single sample in a study of STAT3 mutations in large granular lymphocyte leukemia. General study points: Every T-LGLL patient had at least one immunodominant TCRbeta clonotype.

Generated by immunoSEQ multiplex PCR, the TCRdb table keeps only in-frame clones and is missing some. The sample lists roughly 2,000 clones; 60% to 70% were seen once. These receptors' targets are unknown. Sequencing input: peripheral blood mononuclear cells. The receptors here all came from a man in his forties or fifties with T-cell large granular lymphocyte leukemia. Some clones in this sample may be carry-over from other donors' samples.

The chain carries TRBV18 and TRBJ2-1; weak D call: TRBD1 (6 bases). The CDR3 contains 15 residues. Looked up from germline, CDR1 is KGHSH and CDR2 is LQKENI. The ends were cut back, 6 bases at V and 1 base at J, with 13 bases in the middle. Written as DNA, the CDR3 is TGTGCCAGCTCCCTAACAGGGTATTCCTACAATGAGCAGTTCTTC. It translates to CASSLTGYSYNEQFF. Drawing the rest from reference TRBV18 and TRBJ2-1, the complete variable domain is NAGVMQNPRHLVRRRGQEARLRCSPMKGHSHVYWYRQLPEEGLKFMVYLQKENIIDESGMPKERFSAEFPKEGPSILRIQQVVRGDSAAYFCASSLTGYSYNEQFFGPGTRLTVL.

The chain carries TRBV6-6 and TRBJ2-7; D possibly corresponds to TRBD1 (6 bases). The CDR3 length is 14 residues. Germline CDR1 is MNHNY and CDR2 is SVGAGI (reference sequence). The V gene lost 7 bases and the J gene lost 1 base, with 14 bases spanning the gap. The CDR3 spells CASISWTESYEQYF. DNA of the CDR3: TGTGCCAGCATCTCTTGGACAGAGTCCTACGAGCAGTACTTC.

This chain joins TRBV5-1 and TRBJ1-2; D unresolved. The CDR3 contains 17 residues. Germline V gene sequence: CDR1 SGHRS, CDR2 YFSETQ. Trimming stripped 3 bases from V and 8 bases from J, with 26 bases between. The CDR3: CASSWNRQTLKSAGYTF. In DNA, the CDR3 is TGCGCCAGCAGCTGGAATCGGCAGACCTTGAAATCGGCCGGCTACACCTTC.

CDR3 DNA: TGCGCCAGCAGCCCCGGGACGGCGGGCCTTCAGCCCCAGCATTTT. This codes for CASSPGTAGLQPQHF. This sequence joins TRBV4-3 and TRBJ1-5; D is perhaps TRBD1 (5 bases). Germline CDR1 LGHNA, CDR2 YSLEER. The CDR3 totals 15 residues. V was pared by 4 bases and J by 6 bases, with 16 bases between.

The chain uses TRBV5-1 and TRBJ1-5; D remains unclear. Trimming took off 4 bases at V and 3 bases at J, with 11 bases between the two ends. Germline CDR1 is SGHRS and CDR2 is YFSETQ. This CDR3 spans 14 amino acids. The chain's CDR3 is CASSPDGSNQPQHF. The CDR3 coding sequence is TGCGCCAGCAGCCCGGACGGATCCAATCAGCCCCAGCATTTT. Full variable domain (remainder filled in from reference TRBV5-1 and TRBJ1-5): KAGVTQTPRYLIKTRGQQVTLSCSPISGHRSVSWYQQTPGQGLQFLFEYFSETQRNKGNFPGRFSGRQFSNSRSEMNVSTLELGDSALYLCASSPDGSNQPQHFGDGTRLSIL.

This sequence joins TRBV10-3 and TRBJ1-1, with 8 bases aligning to TRBD1. This CDR3 is built from 14 residues. Germline V gene lookup returns CDR1 ENHRY and CDR2 SYGVKD. With V trimmed by 0 bases and J by 5 bases, 2 bases remained unmatched. CDR3 nucleotide sequence: TGTGCCATCAGTGAGTCACAGGGGGGTACTGAAGCTTTCTTT. Translating gives CAISESQGGTEAFF.

This chain uses TRBV5-8 with TRBJ2-7, with D unresolved. The CDR3 extends over 15 amino acids. CDR1 is SGHTS and CDR2 is YDEGEE in the germline V gene. The V end lost 0 bases, the J end lost 1 base, and 11 bases lay between the germline ends. CDR3 sequence (DNA): TGTGCCAGCAGCTTGGTAGGCAGCCTTTCCTACGAGCAGTACTTC. Amino acid sequence: CASSLVGSLSYEQYF.

This clone was seen only a few times. The V gene is TRBV7-9, the J gene TRBJ2-7; 8 bases line up with TRBD2. The CDR3 runs 14 residues. V lost 5 bases, J lost 0 bases, and 3 bases stayed unmatched. Germline CDR1 and CDR2: SEHNR and FQNEAQ (reference sequence). The CDR3 sequence: CASSPSGSSYEQYF. Here the CDR3 DNA reads TGTGCCAGCAGCCCGAGCGGGAGCTCCTACGAGCAGTACTTC.

The rearrangement links TRBV6-6 to TRBJ2-7; possibly TRBD1 or TRBD2 for D (5 bases each). Germline values: CDR1 MNHNY, CDR2 SVGAGI (reference sequence). The CDR3 is 13 amino acids. V was pared by 7 bases and J by 2 bases, with 12 bases between. CDR3 DNA sequence: TGTGCCAGCATTCGGGACGGGGCCTACGAGCAGTACTTC. Its translation: CASIRDGAYEQYF.

V gene TRBV5-1 combines with J gene TRBJ1-2; TRBD1 matches at 7 bases. The CDR3 runs 14 residues. V lost 4 bases to trimming and J lost 5 bases; unmatched junction nucleotides: 8. Germline CDR1 and CDR2: SGHRS and YFSETQ. The CDR3 loop is CASSSDREGYGYTF. DNA of the CDR3: TGCGCCAGCAGCAGTGACAGGGAAGGATATGGCTACACCTTC.

The DNA of the CDR3 is TGTGCCAGCAGCTTGGTTGGGTCTGGGGCCAACGTCCTGACTTTC. Translated: CASSLVGSGANVLTF. This rearrangement joins TRBV5-6 to TRBJ2-6; D unresolved. Germline loops: CDR1 SGHDT, CDR2 YYEEEE. The CDR3 is 15 amino acids. V lost 0 bases and J 1 base, leaving 5 bases between the germline ends.

Only a few counts were recorded for this clone. The chain carries TRBV7-9 and TRBJ2-6; D call uncertain. V shed 5 bases and J shed 1 base, with 3 bases lying between them. Germline CDR1 is SEHNR and CDR2 is FQNEAQ (reference sequence). CDR3 size: 13 residues. The CDR3 loop reads CASSPSGANVLTF. Here the CDR3 DNA reads TGTGCCAGCAGCCCATCTGGGGCCAACGTCCTGACTTTC. The full variable domain, its missing parts supplied by reference TRBV7-9 and TRBJ2-6, is DTGVSQNPRHKITKRGQNVTFRCDPISEHNRLYWYRQTLGQGPEFLTYFQNEAQLEKSRLLSDRFSAERPKGSFSTLEIQRTEQGDSAMYLCASSPSGANVLTFGAGSRLTVL.

This sequence joins TRBV5-1 and TRBJ2-1; 10 bases map to TRBD2. This CDR3 region has 14 residues. Germline loops: CDR1 SGHRS, CDR2 YFSETQ. The trim removed 4 bases at V and 8 bases at J, leaving 6 bases unmatched. DNA of the CDR3: TGCGCCAGCAGCCCAAAGACTAGCGGGCATGAGCAGTTCTTC. Protein product: CASSPKTSGHEQFF.